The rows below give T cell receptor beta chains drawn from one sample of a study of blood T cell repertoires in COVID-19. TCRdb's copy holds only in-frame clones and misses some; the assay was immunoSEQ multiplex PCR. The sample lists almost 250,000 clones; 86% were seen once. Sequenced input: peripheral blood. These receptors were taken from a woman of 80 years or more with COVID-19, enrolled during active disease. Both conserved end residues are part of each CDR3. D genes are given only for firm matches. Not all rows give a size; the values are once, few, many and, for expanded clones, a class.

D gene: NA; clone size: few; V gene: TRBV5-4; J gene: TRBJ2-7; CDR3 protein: CASSLAAGADSYEQYF; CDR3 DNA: TGTGCCAGCAGCTTGGCGGCAGGGGCCGACTCCTACGAGCAGTACTTC
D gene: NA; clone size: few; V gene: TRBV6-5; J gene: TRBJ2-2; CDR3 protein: CASSYYNNGELFF; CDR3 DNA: TGTGCCAGCAGTTACTACAACAACGGGGAGCTGTTTTTT
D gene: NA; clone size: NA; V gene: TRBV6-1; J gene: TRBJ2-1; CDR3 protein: CASSERRGGNNEQFF; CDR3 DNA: TGTGCCAGCAGTGAAAGGCGCGGGGGCAACAATGAGCAGTTCTTC
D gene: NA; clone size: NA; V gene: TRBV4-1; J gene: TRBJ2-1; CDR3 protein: CASSQVGGGSSYNEQFF; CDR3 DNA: TGCGCCAGCAGCCAAGTAGGGGGGGGAAGCTCCTACAATGAGCAGTTCTTC
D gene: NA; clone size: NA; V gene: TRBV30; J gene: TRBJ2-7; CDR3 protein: CAWSVWQGFGEQYF; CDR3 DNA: TGTGCCTGGAGTGTATGGCAGGGTTTTGGCGAGCAGTACTTC
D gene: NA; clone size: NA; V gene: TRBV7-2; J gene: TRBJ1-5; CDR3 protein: CASSFHQGTPQHF; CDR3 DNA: TGTGCCAGCAGCTTCCACCAGGGGACGCCCCAGCATTTT
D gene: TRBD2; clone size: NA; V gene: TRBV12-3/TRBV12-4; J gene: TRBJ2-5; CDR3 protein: CASRPTSTETQYF; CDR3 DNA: TGTGCCAGCAGACCGACTAGCACGGAGACCCAGTACTTC
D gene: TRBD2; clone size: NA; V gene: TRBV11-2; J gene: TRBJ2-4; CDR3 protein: CASSLAGTSGNIQYF; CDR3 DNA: TGTGCCAGCAGCTTAGCCGGGACTAGCGGAAACATTCAGTACTTC
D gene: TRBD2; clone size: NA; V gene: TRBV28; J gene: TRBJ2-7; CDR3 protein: CASVGGAYEQYF; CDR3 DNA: TGTGCCAGCGTGGGGGGGGCCTACGAGCAGTACTTC
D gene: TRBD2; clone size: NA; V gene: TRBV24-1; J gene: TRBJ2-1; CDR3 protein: CATSESSGGRPYNEQFF; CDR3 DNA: TGTGCCACCAGTGAGTCTAGCGGGGGGAGGCCGTACAATGAGCAGTTCTTC
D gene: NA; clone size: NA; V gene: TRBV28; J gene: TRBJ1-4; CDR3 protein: CASTSVGGAGEKLFF; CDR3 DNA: TGTGCCAGCACGTCCGTGGGAGGGGCCGGAGAAAAACTGTTTTTT
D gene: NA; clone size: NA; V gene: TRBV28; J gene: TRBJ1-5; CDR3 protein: CASSFSSRYNQPQHF; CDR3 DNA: TGTGCCAGCAGTTTTTCATCCAGGTACAATCAGCCCCAGCATTTT
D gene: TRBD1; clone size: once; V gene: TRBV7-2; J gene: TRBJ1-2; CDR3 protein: CASSFLVGQGNGYTF; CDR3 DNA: TGTGCCAGCAGCTTCCTCGTCGGACAGGGAAATGGCTACACCTTC
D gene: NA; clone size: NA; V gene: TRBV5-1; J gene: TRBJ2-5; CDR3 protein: CASPRAQVIFRVSQYF; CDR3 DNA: TGCGCCAGCCCCAGGGCACAGGTAATTTTTCGGGTGAGCCAGTACTTC
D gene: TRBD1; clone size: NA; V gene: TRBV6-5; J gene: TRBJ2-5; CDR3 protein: CASRPPGQQETQYF; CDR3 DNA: TGTGCCAGCAGGCCACCGGGACAGCAAGAGACCCAGTACTTC
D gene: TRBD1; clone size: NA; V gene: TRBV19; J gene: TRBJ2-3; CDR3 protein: CASRYRGGTDTQYF; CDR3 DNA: TGTGCCAGTAGATACAGGGGAGGCACAGATACGCAGTATTTT
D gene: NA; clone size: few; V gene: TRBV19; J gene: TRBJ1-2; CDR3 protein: CASSIGAKPNYGYTF; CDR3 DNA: TGTGCCAGTAGTATAGGAGCGAAACCTAACTATGGCTACACCTTC
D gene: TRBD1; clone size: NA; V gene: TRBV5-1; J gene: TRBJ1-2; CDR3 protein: CASSPPSGTGEGYTF; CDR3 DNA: TGCGCCAGCAGCCCACCATCCGGGACAGGGGAGGGCTACACCTTC
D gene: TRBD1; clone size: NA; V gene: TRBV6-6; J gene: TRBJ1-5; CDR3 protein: CASSSKTGGSNQPQHF; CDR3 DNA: TGTGCCAGCAGTTCAAAGACAGGGGGAAGCAATCAGCCCCAGCATTTT
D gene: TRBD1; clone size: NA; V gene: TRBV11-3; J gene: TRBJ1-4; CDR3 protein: CASSHGTGGKLFF; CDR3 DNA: TGTGCCAGCAGCCACGGAACAGGGGGAAAACTGTTTTTT
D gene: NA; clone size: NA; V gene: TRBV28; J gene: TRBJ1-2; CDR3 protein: CASSHQYGYTF; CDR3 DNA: TGTGCCAGCAGTCATCAGTATGGCTACACCTTC
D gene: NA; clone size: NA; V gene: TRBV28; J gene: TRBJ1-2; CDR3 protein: CASSSDLNRVGGYTF; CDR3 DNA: TGTGCCAGCAGTTCCGACCTCAACAGGGTTGGGGGCTACACCTTC
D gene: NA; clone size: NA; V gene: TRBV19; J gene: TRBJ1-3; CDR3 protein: CASMTASSGNTIYF; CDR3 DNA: TGTGCCAGTATGACAGCCAGCTCTGGAAACACCATATATTTT
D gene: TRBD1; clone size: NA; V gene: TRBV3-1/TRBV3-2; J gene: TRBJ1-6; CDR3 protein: CASSPFEGTVDSPLHF; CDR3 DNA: TGTGCCAGCAGCCCTTTCGAAGGGACAGTAGATTCACCCCTCCACTTT
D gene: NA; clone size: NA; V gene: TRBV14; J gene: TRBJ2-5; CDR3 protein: CASSQGAGTQYF; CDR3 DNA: TGTGCCAGCAGCCAAGGGGCGGGAACCCAGTACTTC